What follows is one T cell receptor (beta chain) and its context. This sample is drawn from a study of T cell changes during pregnancy in multiple sclerosis. This CDR3 has 13 residues. The V gene's germline CDR1 is GTSNPN and CDR2 SVGIG (reference sequence). V gave up 2 bases and J gave up 0 bases, with 7 bases separating them. Method: immunoSEQ multiplex PCR; TCRdb's copy keeps in-frame clones and lacks some. Among under 30,000 clones listed, approximately 90% were seen once. The sequence was obtained from a female donor with multiple sclerosis, enrolled in a pregnancy study. This specimen was CD8+ T cells from peripheral blood mononuclear cells, taken in the second trimester of pregnancy. The chain carries TRBV30 and TRBJ1-1; possible D gene TRBD1, 5 bases. The CDR3 DNA sequence: TGTGCCTGGAGTTCAGGGATGAACACTGAAGCTTTCTTT. Translation gives CAWSSGMNTEAFF.